The text below deals with one TCR beta chain. Its target is not known. These data come from a study of shared clonotypes between healthy human individuals. Notes on the study in general: Sorted-subset sequencing was shown by rarefaction to be incomplete despite large depth.

There were only Caucasian adults among the donors, and all lived in Nashville, Tennessee. The split of CD4+ cells yielded CD45RA+ naive and CD45RA-negative memory subsets. Germline CDR1 is MNHEY and CDR2 is SMNVEV (reference sequence). After removal of 4 bases from V and 7 bases from J, the junction contained 10 bases not matched to a gene. This CDR3 has 15 residues. For sorted subsets, approximately 200 ng DNA per replicate equaled around 30,000 T cell genomes. Sequencing used immunoSEQ multiplex PCR; TCRdb keeps in-frame clones, though not all of them. The table shows approximately 530,000 clones, with 95% to 97% occurring only once.

The receptor was derived from a woman aged 30 to 39 in good health. The specimen sequenced was naive CD4+ T cells sorted from blood. Subset specified: CD45RA+ positively selected. V is TRBV27 and J is TRBJ2-3; the match to TRBD2 covers 8 bases. CDR3 sequence reads: CASSSPAGRGHTQYF. CDR3 DNA sequence: TGTGCCAGCAGTTCGCCAGCCGGGAGGGGTCATACGCAGTATTTT.